This is a list of T cell receptor beta chains from one sample in a study of T cell repertoires in cytomegalovirus infection. From the reads, TCRdb called clonotypes with MiXCR, one entry per CDR3 protein. Of about 770,000 distinct CDR3 sequences listed, roughly 28% were seen once; the top ten hold around 13%. No antigen is known for these receptors. The specimen was cultured CD8+ T cells from PBMCs, collected from culture after CMV antigen stimulation. The receptor set was obtained from a human donor in good health (CMV status not recorded). Some clones in this sample may be carry-over from other donors' samples. CDR3s leave out the opening cysteine and the closing phenylalanine or tryptophan.

>TRBV7-6|10
ASTPPGGELF
>TRBV7-6|13
ASSAPGLAGDEQY
>TRBV6-5|9
ASSRGGVAF
>TRBV7-6|11
ASTSGESYEQY
>TRBV27|14
ASSLRQGALGYGYT
>TRBV7-9|10
ASSATSLPQH
>TRBV7-6|12
ASSLEGQAYEQY
>TRBV6-1|15
ASSEIEGLHGTDTQY
>TRBV29-1|13
SVDLMGQGNTEAF
>TRBV5-1|12
ASSLADSNEKLF
>TRBV7-6|15
ASSLRSPGSRWNEQF
>TRBV6-5|11
ASSYAMNTEAF
>TRBV14|14
ASSPSDRSALYGYT
>TRBV4-1|13
ASSPRDRDNQPQH
>TRBV6-1|12
ASSEGLGGPEQF
>TRBV6-6|11
ASSFQSNYGYT
>TRBV7-2|15
ASSFPPGGTFQETQY
>TRBV6-1|13
ASSSWTGLYNEQF
>TRBV7-6|14
ASSKLGTGKISPLH
>TRBV2|13
ASSERGHSGNTIY
>TRBV20-1|12
SARGTASGNTIY
>TRBV20-1|14
SARKPRDSRSDGYT
>TRBV29-1|10
SVEGGPDEQY
>TRBV27|12
ASSRTASNQPQH
>TRBV28|13
ASSFDETSLDEQF